This T cell receptor beta chain was identified in a study of cytomegalovirus exposure and HLA in healthy donors. Notes on the study in general: In a later analysis, DRB1 alleles had the most associated TCRs; HLA-C alleles the fewest. Using a false discovery rate of 0.05, a later analysis showed that 15,000 to 20,000 TCR beta sequences were associated with HLA alleles. Accurate HLA-A and HLA-B prediction from TCR beta sequences was reported for most subjects. Later, an analysis showed that TCR beta chains associated with HLA were more clonally expanded than others that were equally common.

The PCR was carried out with 60 Vbeta primers and 13 Jbeta primers. Using immunoSEQ multiplex PCR, the repertoire was profiled, and TCRdb retains in-frame clones only, with some absent. The table includes about 180,000 clones, 78% detected once. Regarding this clone: The antigen is not known.

Sequenced material: PBMCs. The sequence was obtained from a woman in her forties or fifties in good health and CMV-seropositive.

CDR3 in DNA: TGCGCCAGCAGCTTGGTGAGCGGGCAGAATTCACCCCTCCACTTT. Protein product: CASSLVSGQNSPLHF. This chain joins TRBV5-1 and TRBJ1-6, with no clear D. V gave up 0 bases and J gave up 7 bases, with 11 bases separating them. CDR1 is SGHRS and CDR2 is YFSETQ in the germline V gene. The CDR3 is 15 amino acids.